Sequencing of this T cell receptor (beta chain) was carried out in a study of T cells in Graves' hyperthyroidism and ophthalmopathy. Study-level findings and limits: The blood repertoire included most of the expanded thyroid clonotypes above 0.001.

Researchers amplified the TCR beta CDR3 regions from RNA transcripts. The HTBI primer set was used in a first-round RT-PCR of the TCR CDR3. TCRdb re-called the multiplex PCR reads through MiXCR, storing one row per CDR3 protein. Of under 700,000 distinct CDR3 sequences detected, over 15% appear once; the ten largest clones hold 15% to 20%. V lost 5 bases, J lost 4 bases, and 4 bases stayed unmatched. This CDR3 has 15 residues. CDR1 SGHTA and CDR2 FQGNSA come from the germline V gene. This clonotype was picked up many times. Its specificity is unknown. The clonotype originates from a woman between 18 and 30 years old with Graves' hyperthyroidism. The sequenced material came from blood. The chain carries TRBV7-2 and TRBJ2-3; the match to TRBD2 covers 12 bases. The CDR3 nucleotides read TGTGCCAGCAGCGACTGGACTAGCGGGGCAGATACGCAGTATTTT. It yields the protein CASSDWTSGADTQYF.